These 19 T cell receptor beta chains came from one sample sequenced in a study of blood T cell repertoires in COVID-19. Produced via immunoSEQ multiplex PCR; TCRdb's table is partial and in-frame only. Of more than 100,000 clones in the sample, approximately 86% are singletons; the top ten hold less than 4.5%. Sequenced sample: peripheral blood. The origin of the receptors is a human donor in a cohort sampled during active COVID-19.

The chain employs TRBV3-1 (or the pseudogene TRBV3-2) and TRBJ2-1, with D hard to call. The CDR3 totals 11 residues. Germline-derived CDR1 and CDR2 are LGHDT and YNNKEL (reference sequence). V lost 5 bases and J 9 bases, leaving 8 bases between the germline ends. CDR3 residues: CASSIESEQFF. The CDR3 nucleotides read TGTGCCAGCAGCATTGAGAGTGAGCAGTTCTTC.

J is TRBJ2-1 and V is TRBV9; 13 nucleotides agree with TRBD2. The CDR3 totals 16 residues. CDR1 is SGDLS and CDR2 is YYNGEE in the germline V gene. V was pared by 2 bases and J by 6 bases, with 5 bases of the junction left unmatched. Written as DNA, the CDR3 is TGTGCCAGCAGCGTCCAGGGACTAGCGGGACTCAATGAGCAGTTCTTC. It yields the protein CASSVQGLAGLNEQFF.

J is TRBJ2-1 and V is TRBV5-1, with 10 positions matching TRBD2. V was pared by 2 bases and J by 1 base, with 0 bases of the junction left unmatched. Germline assignment: CDR1 SGHRS and CDR2 YFSETQ. The CDR3 loop spans 15 amino acids. CDR3 sequence: CASSFSGGSYNEQFF. The CDR3 DNA follows: TGCGCCAGCAGCTTTAGCGGGGGGTCCTACAATGAGCAGTTCTTC. Together with reference TRBV5-1 and TRBJ2-1, the CDR3 gives the full variable domain: KAGVTQTPRYLIKTRGQQVTLSCSPISGHRSVSWYQQTPGQGLQFLFEYFSETQRNKGNFPGRFSGRQFSNSRSEMNVSTLELGDSALYLCASSFSGGSYNEQFFGPGTRLTVL.

DNA of the CDR3: TGTGCCAGCAGCCTGGCCCGAGGCCGCGTAGCGAACACCGGGGAGCTGTTTTTT. Its protein is CASSLARGRVANTGELFF. V is TRBV5-6 and J is TRBJ2-2; D is uncertain. Per germline, CDR1 SGHDT and CDR2 YYEEEE. Trimming removed 4 bases from V and 0 bases from J, with 19 bases in between. This CDR3 spans 18 amino acids.

The chain links TRBV7-9 to TRBJ1-5; D is perhaps TRBD1 (5 bases). V lost 5 bases to trimming and J lost 3 bases, with 11 bases between them. This CDR3 is built from 14 residues. The germline gives CDR1 SEHNR, CDR2 FQNEAQ (reference sequence). The CDR3 DNA sequence: TGTGCCAGCAGCCACGACAGCCCCAATCAGCCCCAGCATTTT. Its protein product is CASSHDSPNQPQHF. The complete variable domain, with remaining parts taken from reference TRBV7-9 and TRBJ1-5, reads DTGVSQNPRHKITKRGQNVTFRCDPISEHNRLYWYRQTLGQGPEFLTYFQNEAQLEKSRLLSDRFSAERPKGSFSTLEIQRTEQGDSAMYLCASSHDSPNQPQHFGDGTRLSIL.

This rearrangement joins TRBV5-5 to TRBJ1-1; 7 bases map to TRBD1. Looked up from germline, CDR1 is SGHKS and CDR2 is YYEKEE (reference sequence). CDR3 length: 15 residues. J was trimmed by 3 bases and V by 0 bases; bases with no gene match: 5. CDR3 sequence (DNA): TGTGCCAGCAGCTTGGCTTGGACAGGCTACACTGAAGCTTTCTTT. The encoded protein is CASSLAWTGYTEAFF.

The V and J genes are TRBV11-2 and TRBJ2-1, with 7 bases identical to TRBD2. The V gene's germline CDR1 is SGHAT and CDR2 FQNNGV. The CDR3 spans 17 residues. J gave up 6 bases and V 0 bases, and 11 bases lay outside the gene matches. CDR3 amino acids: CASSLDRTRGALNEQFF. The CDR3 nucleotides read TGTGCCAGCAGCTTAGATCGGACTAGAGGGGCCCTCAATGAGCAGTTCTTC. The whole variable domain, remainder taken from reference TRBV11-2 and TRBJ2-1, is EAGVAQSPRYKIIEKRQSVAFWCNPISGHATLYWYQQILGQGPKLLIQFQNNGVVDDSQLPKDRFSAERLKGVDSTLKIQPAKLEDSAVYLCASSLDRTRGALNEQFFGPGTRLTVL.

The count of this clone is one. This rearrangement joins TRBV5-1 to TRBJ1-4; D perhaps matches TRBD1 (6 bases). The germline V and J ends were trimmed by 5 bases and 3 bases, with 14 bases remaining between them. There are 15 residues in the CDR3. The germline V gene encodes CDR1 SGHRS and CDR2 YFSETQ. CDR3 in amino acids: CASRGDRRPNEKLFF. The DNA for the CDR3 is TGCGCCAGCAGAGGAGACAGGCGGCCTAATGAAAAACTGTTTTTT.

The V gene is TRBV11-2, the J gene TRBJ1-1, with D unresolved. CDR3 length equals 14 residues. V was clipped by 1 base and J by 0 bases, with 6 bases between them. The V gene's germline CDR1 is SGHAT and CDR2 FQNNGV. This CDR3 reads CASSLGGMNTEAFF. Written as DNA, the CDR3 is TGTGCCAGCAGCTTAGGAGGAATGAACACTGAAGCTTTCTTT. Full variable domain (rest looked up from reference TRBV11-2 and TRBJ1-1): EAGVAQSPRYKIIEKRQSVAFWCNPISGHATLYWYQQILGQGPKLLIQFQNNGVVDDSQLPKDRFSAERLKGVDSTLKIQPAKLEDSAVYLCASSLGGMNTEAFFGQGTRLTVV.

The V and J genes are TRBV11-2 and TRBJ1-1; 7 positions agree with TRBD1. After removal of 7 bases from V and 0 bases from J, the junction contained 8 bases not matched to a gene. The V gene's germline CDR1 is SGHAT and CDR2 FQNNGV. The CDR3 consists of 15 residues. CDR3 coding DNA: TGTGCCAGCATCCCAGGGGGGACATTGAACACTGAAGCTTTCTTT. Translated, it gives CASIPGGTLNTEAFF.

This chain uses TRBV4-3 with TRBJ1-1; 8 nucleotides agree with TRBD1. V was pared by 0 bases and J by 1 base, with 1 base of the junction left unmatched. Germline values: CDR1 LGHNA, CDR2 YSLEER. CDR3 length equals 15 residues. This CDR3 is CASSQEGTGNTEAFF. The CDR3 DNA sequence: TGCGCCAGCAGCCAAGAGGGGACAGGGAACACTGAAGCTTTCTTT.

The J gene is TRBJ2-3, the V gene TRBV3-1 (or the pseudogene TRBV3-2), with TRBD2 identical over 11 bases. The CDR3 extends over 15 amino acids. Looked up from germline, CDR1 is LGHDT and CDR2 is YNNKEL (reference sequence). V dropped 7 bases and J dropped 4; count of bases not matched to a gene: 7. The DNA for the CDR3 is TGTGCCAGCATTAATAGCGGGAGGGCCGCAGATACGCAGTATTTT. This codes for CASINSGRAADTQYF.

The chain is built from TRBV6-4 and TRBJ2-3; TRBD2 matches at 12 bases. Germline CDR1 MRHNA, CDR2 SNTAGT. Trimming removed 4 bases from V and 1 base from J; junction bases left unmatched: 0. The CDR3 length is 15 residues. The CDR3 nucleotides are TGTGCCAGCAGTGGACTAGCGGGAGGCACAGATACGCAGTATTTT. This encodes CASSGLAGGTDTQYF.

The chain recombines TRBV11-2 with TRBJ1-1; the match to TRBD1 covers 8 bases. Germline lookup yields CDR1 SGHAT and CDR2 FQNNGV. The V segment lost 1 base and the J segment 8 bases; nucleotides outside the gene matches: 6. The CDR3 extends over 14 amino acids. CDR3 protein: CASSLGRTGTEAFF. The CDR3 DNA follows: TGTGCCAGCAGCTTAGGACGGACAGGGACCGAAGCTTTCTTT.

With respect to this clone: This CDR3 is also generated by other DNA sequences in the sample. The genes are TRBV9 and TRBJ2-7; D is possibly TRBD1 (5 bases). This CDR3 region has 14 residues. Germline loops: CDR1 SGDLS, CDR2 YYNGEE. Trimming pared 0 bases from V and 2 bases from J, leaving 9 bases between. The CDR3 nucleotides are TGTGCCAGCAGCGTAGGACAGAGAACCTACGAGCAGTACTTC. Translating gives CASSVGQRTYEQYF.

V and J are TRBV4-3 and TRBJ2-1, with 12 bases matching TRBD2. The germline V gene encodes CDR1 LGHNA and CDR2 YSLEER. The V segment lost 2 bases and the J segment 4 bases; nucleotides outside the gene matches: 3. The CDR3 consists of 16 residues. DNA of the CDR3: TGCGCCAGCAGCCAATGGACTAGCGGGACATACAATGAGCAGTTCTTC. As protein: CASSQWTSGTYNEQFF.

Here the CDR3 DNA reads TGTGCCAGCACCGCGGGTTTCAGCCCAGGAGAGACCCAGTACTTC. It translates to CASTAGFSPGETQYF. This sequence joins TRBV2 and TRBJ2-5, with TRBD2 as a possible D gene (5 bases). CDR3 length: 15 amino acids. Trimming left V 7 bases short and J 4 bases short, with 19 bases between. CDR1 SNHLY and CDR2 FYNNEI come from the germline V gene.

The chain carries TRBV2 and TRBJ1-3, with D perhaps TRBD1 (6 bases). Germline V gene data show CDR1 as SNHLY and CDR2 as FYNNEI. This CDR3 spans 16 amino acids. The V gene lost 4 bases and the J gene lost 2 bases, with 15 bases spanning the gap. For the CDR3, the DNA is TGTGCCAGCAGTGCCTTAAGGGGGTCCGCTGGAAACACCATATATTTT. Its protein product is CASSALRGSAGNTIYF.

V and J are TRBV11-2 and TRBJ2-1; 10 nucleotides line up with TRBD2. Unmatched junction bases numbered 10, after V lost 2 bases and J lost 6 bases. From germline, CDR1 is SGHAT and CDR2 FQNNGV. The CDR3 length is 17 residues. The CDR3 nucleotides read TGTGCCAGCAGCTTATCCCCGACTAGCGGGTCCCGCAATGAGCAGTTCTTC. Encoded protein: CASSLSPTSGSRNEQFF.